Below, 2 T cell receptor beta chains from the same sample are listed, as sequenced in a study of T cell repertoires in cytomegalovirus infection. TCRdb re-analysed the reads in MiXCR, keeping a single row per CDR3 protein. The sample includes approximately 240,000 distinct CDR3 sequences, around an eighth of them seen just once. Input material: PBMCs. The receptors were gathered from a human donor in good health (CMV status not recorded). Some clones in this sample may be carry-over from other donors' samples.

This clonotype was observed many times. V and J are TRBV4-2 and TRBJ1-2; D call uncertain. Deletions cut 2 bases from V and 1 base from J, with 14 bases between. CDR1 is LGHNA and CDR2 is YNFKEQ in the germline V gene. The CDR3 spans 16 residues. Here the CDR3 reads CASSQPPGVNNYGYTF. DNA of the CDR3: TGTGCCAGCAGCCAACCCCCCGGGGTAAATAACTATGGCTACACCTTC.

This clonotype was recorded many times. This chain connects TRBV5-4 to TRBJ2-7, with TRBD2 identical over 8 bases. Germline loops: CDR1 SGHNT, CDR2 YYREEE (reference sequence). The CDR3 runs 15 residues. The ends lost 3 bases at V and 3 bases at J; junction bases unmatched: 8. The CDR3 loop is CASSSSGGSIYEQYF. DNA of the CDR3: TGTGCCAGCAGCTCGTCGGGAGGGAGTATCTACGAGCAGTACTTC.